One and the same sample provided the 31 T cell receptor beta chains below, sequenced in a study of Graves' ophthalmopathy and Graves' hyperthyroidism. CDR3 regions of TCR beta were amplified from RNA transcripts. The first round was an RT-PCR with HTBI primers, and the second round was a multiplex PCR. From the multiplex PCR reads, TCRdb called clonotypes with MiXCR, one entry per CDR3 protein. Of 400,000 or so distinct CDR3 sequences listed, about a sixth are singletons. The material sequenced was peripheral blood. These receptors were obtained from an adult woman with stable Graves' hyperthyroidism.

This clonotype showed up many times. The rearrangement uses TRBV11-2 and TRBJ2-2; the D gene could be TRBD1 or TRBD2 (5 bases each). V was shortened by 1 base and J by 9 bases, with 12 bases between the two germline ends. The germline V gene has CDR1 SGHAT and CDR2 FQNNGV. The CDR3 length is 14 residues. CDR3 coding DNA: TGTGCCAGCAGCTTAGTCCGGGGCCAACGGGAGCTGTTTTTT. Encoded protein: CASSLVRGQRELFF.

The CDR3 DNA sequence: TGTGCCACCAGCAAGACAGGGAATGGCTACACCTTC. Amino acids: CATSKTGNGYTF. J is TRBJ1-2 and V is TRBV15; 7 bases line up with TRBD1. Germline values: CDR1 LNHNV, CDR2 YYDKDF (reference sequence). Unmatched junction bases numbered 2, after V lost 4 bases and J lost 6 bases. The CDR3 loop spans 12 amino acids.

There are a few counts of this clonotype. V usage is TRBV7-3 and J usage is TRBJ2-1; 7 nucleotides align to TRBD2. Germline CDR1 reads SGHTA; CDR2 reads FQGTGA. This CDR3 is 16 amino acids long. V dropped 1 base and J dropped 9; count of bases not matched to a gene: 12. DNA for the CDR3: TGTGCCAGCAGCTTAATGCCTAGCGGAACGACGGGTGAGCAGTTCTTC. Residues: CASSLMPSGTTGEQFF.

This clonotype was recorded at least ten times. The chain uses TRBV12-3 or TRBV12-4 and TRBJ2-7, with 10 bases fitting TRBD2. V lost 4 bases to trimming and J lost 2 bases; unmatched junction nucleotides: 5. This CDR3 has 15 amino acids. The CDR3 loop is CASSSRTSGAYEQYF. The CDR3 bases are TGTGCCAGCAGTTCGAGGACTAGCGGTGCCTACGAGCAGTACTTC.

In this sample, this clonotype turned up many times. CDR3 region: CASSLKGNYGYTF. DNA for the CDR3: TGTGCCAGCAGTTTGAAGGGCAACTATGGCTACACCTTC. The J gene is TRBJ1-2, the V gene TRBV27; D is ambiguous. V was pared by 3 bases and J by 2 bases, with 7 bases between. This CDR3 is 13 amino acids long. Germline V gene data show CDR1 as MNHEY and CDR2 as SMNVEV (reference sequence).

The sample holds a few counts of this clonotype. V and J are TRBV2 and TRBJ2-4; no clear D. Germline V lookup: CDR1 SNHLY, CDR2 FYNNEI. V was clipped by 4 bases and J by 6 bases, with 19 bases between them. The CDR3 is 16 residues long. In DNA, the CDR3 is TGTGCCAGCAGTGCAGACGGTGGCAGGCAGCGAAACATTCAGTACTTC. Protein: CASSADGGRQRNIQYF.

This clonotype has a handful of counts. The chain links TRBV4-1 to TRBJ2-2; possible D gene TRBD1, 7 bases. The CDR3 is made up of 16 amino acids. The V end lost 1 base, the J end lost 5 bases, and 14 bases lay between the germline ends. Germline CDR1 and CDR2: MGHRA and YSYEKL. The DNA of the CDR3 is TGCGCCAGCAGCCAAGCCTCCAGGGGGGCGACCGGGGAGCTGTTTTTT. It codes for CASSQASRGATGELFF.

This clonotype was observed many times. A much larger clone lies one base from this, so it may be a read error. The chain links TRBV7-2 to TRBJ2-5; D unclear. The CDR3 runs 13 residues. Germline assignment: CDR1 SGHTA and CDR2 FQGNSA. The CDR3 DNA follows: TGTGCCAGCAGCTTATCGACCCAAGAGACCCTGTACTTC. Translating it yields CASSLSTQETLYF.

This clonotype was detected ten times or more. The chain combines TRBV20-1 with TRBJ2-7, with D maybe TRBD2 (5 bases). The germline V gene has CDR1 DFQATT and CDR2 SNEGSKA (reference sequence). V dropped 6 bases and J dropped 0 bases, with 21 bases sitting between them. This CDR3 has 16 residues. Here the CDR3 reads CSAGRLTLANSYEQYF. The CDR3 DNA follows: TGCAGTGCCGGACGGCTAACTTTAGCGAACTCCTACGAGCAGTACTTC.

This clonotype showed up just a few times. This chain uses TRBV3-1 with TRBJ1-4, with D perhaps TRBD1 (6 bases). V shed 3 bases and J shed 8 bases, with 13 bases lying between them. This CDR3 has 14 residues. Per the germline V gene, CDR1 is LGHDT and CDR2 is YNNKEL (reference sequence). In DNA form, the CDR3 reads TGTGCCAGCAGCCATGTGGACAGCGGGGAAAAACTGTTTTTT. Its translation is CASSHVDSGEKLFF.

The sample holds many counts of this clonotype. CDR3 protein: CASSLQASNYGYTF. CDR3 DNA sequence: TGTGCCAGCAGCTTACAAGCCTCTAACTATGGCTACACCTTC. This chain joins TRBV7-2 and TRBJ1-2; no clear D. CDR1 SGHTA and CDR2 FQGNSA come from the germline V gene. The CDR3 runs 14 residues. Trimming pared 2 bases from V and 0 bases from J, leaving 7 bases between. The full variable domain, in which reference TRBV7-2 and TRBJ1-2 provide the parts outside the CDR3, is GAGVSQSPSNKVTEKGKDVELRCDPISGHTALYWYRQSLGQGLEFLIYFQGNSAPDKSGLPSDRFSAERTGGSVSTLTIQRTQQEDSAVYLCASSLQASNYGYTFGSGTRLTVV.

J is TRBJ1-1 and V is TRBV6-1, with TRBD1 identical over 7 bases. The ends lost 5 bases at V and 3 bases at J; junction bases unmatched: 9. There are 15 residues in the CDR3. The germline V gene has CDR1 MNHNS and CDR2 SASEGT. CDR3 DNA sequence: TGTGCCAGCAGTCCGAGGGGACAGACCCACACTGAAGCTTTCTTT. Translating gives CASSPRGQTHTEAFF.

This clonotype was observed at least ten times. The V and J genes are TRBV20-1 and TRBJ2-2; unclear D gene. The CDR3 loop spans 12 amino acids. Germline lookup yields CDR1 DFQATT and CDR2 SNEGSKA (reference sequence). V was clipped by 3 bases and J by 7 bases, with 9 bases between them. The CDR3 DNA follows: TGCAGTGCTAGGGCACCCCGCGGGGAGCTGTTTTTT. This gives the protein CSARAPRGELFF.

This clonotype has a count of ten or more. Compared with germline, one end of the junction differs, possibly owing to a read error. The chain joins TRBV7-7 to TRBJ2-2; 11 bases are shared with TRBD2. The CDR3 loop spans 14 amino acids. Looked up from germline, CDR1 is SSHAT and CDR2 is FNYEAQ (reference sequence). The CDR3 DNA is TGCGCACCGGGACTAGCGGACAACACCGGGGAGCTGTTTTTT. Residues: CAPGLADNTGELFF.

This clonotype has ten or more counts. The V gene is TRBV7-8, the J gene TRBJ1-1, with unresolved D. Trimming left V 5 bases short and J 8 bases short, with 21 bases between. Germline V gene lookup returns CDR1 SGHVS and CDR2 FQNEAQ. CDR3 length: 15 amino acids. The CDR3 is CASSTGGQRAREAFF. The CDR3 nucleotides are TGTGCCAGCAGCACCGGCGGTCAGAGGGCGAGGGAAGCTTTCTTT.

This clonotype was found many times. The chain uses TRBV7-2 and TRBJ1-5, with 8 bases matching TRBD1. The J segment lost 4 bases and the V segment lost 6 bases, leaving 8 bases of the junction unmatched. The CDR3 is 15 amino acids. Germline lookup yields CDR1 SGHTA and CDR2 FQGNSA. For the CDR3, the DNA is TGTGCCAGCAGTCAGACGGACAGGGAGAATCAGCCCCAGCATTTT. As protein: CASSQTDRENQPQHF.

The gene calls are TRBV2 and TRBJ2-5; 8 bases are shared with TRBD2. Germline V gives CDR1 SNHLY, CDR2 FYNNEI. The CDR3 has 14 amino acids. V lost 3 bases to trimming and J lost 3 bases; unmatched junction nucleotides: 3. The CDR3 loop reads CASSDIAGKETQYF. For the CDR3, the DNA is TGTGCCAGCAGTGATATAGCGGGGAAAGAGACCCAGTACTTC.

This clonotype has a count of ten or more. J is TRBJ1-1 and V is TRBV28, with 8 positions matching TRBD1. Germline V CDR1 and CDR2: MDHEN, SYDVKM. The CDR3 sequence is 14 residues long. The V and J ends lost 5 bases and 6 bases, in that order; junction bases with no gene match: 8. The CDR3 region is CASSPPGGAPEAFF. DNA of the CDR3: TGTGCCAGCAGTCCCCCAGGGGGCGCCCCTGAAGCTTTCTTT.

The genes are TRBV28 and TRBJ1-1; D is unclear. V lost 6 bases, J lost 0 bases, and 14 bases lay in between. The CDR3 runs to 15 residues. Germline CDR1 reads MDHEN; CDR2 reads SYDVKM. The CDR3 DNA sequence: TGTGCCAGCAGCTTAGTCCGTTCTCTGAACACTGAAGCTTTCTTT. This codes for CASSLVRSLNTEAFF.

The table lists this clonotype with many counts. V gene TRBV6-1 combines with J gene TRBJ2-5; D remains unclear. In germline, CDR1 is MNHNS, CDR2 SASEGT. The CDR3 has 13 amino acids. V was clipped by 6 bases and J by 5 bases, with 13 bases between them. The CDR3 nucleotides are TGTGCCAGCAGGACGGACGTCCCGGAGACCCAGTACTTC. Translation: CASRTDVPETQYF.

This clonotype was counted many times. The chain has TRBV19 and TRBJ2-4, with TRBD2 as a possible D gene (7 bases). V lost 4 bases and J 3 bases, leaving 16 bases between the germline ends. The CDR3 totals 16 residues. The germline V gene has CDR1 LNHDA and CDR2 SQIVND (reference sequence). The CDR3 is CASSRLEGEGKNIQYF. CDR3 in DNA: TGTGCCAGTAGTAGGTTGGAGGGGGAGGGCAAAAACATTCAGTACTTC. The whole variable domain, filled in from reference TRBV19 and TRBJ2-4, reads DGGITQSPKYLFRKEGQNVTLSCEQNLNHDAMYWYRQDPGQGLRLIYYSQIVNDFQKGDIAEGYSVSREKKESFPLTVTSAQKNPTAFYLCASSRLEGEGKNIQYFGAGTRLSVL.

There are many counts of this clonotype. This chain joins TRBV20-1 and TRBJ1-2; no clear D. This CDR3 comprises 18 residues. CDR1 is DFQATT and CDR2 is SNEGSKA in the germline V gene (reference sequence). Between the trimmed V and J ends, which lost 5 bases and 2 bases, there was a span of 27 bases. For the CDR3, the DNA is TGCAGTGCTGGAAGTTCTCCGGTTGTGAACCAATGGAACTATGGCTACACCTTC. Its translation: CSAGSSPVVNQWNYGYTF.

This clonotype has at least ten counts. A junction boundary mismatches the germline segment, possibly from a read error. CDR3 nucleotides: TGTGCCAGCAGTTTTCGGGTGGGAAGGCTAGCCAAAAACATTAAGTACTTC. It specifies CASSFRVGRLAKNIKYF. The V gene is TRBV28, the J gene TRBJ2-4; D might be TRBD2 (5 bases). Germline assignment: CDR1 MDHEN and CDR2 SYDVKM. This CDR3 is built from 17 residues.

This clonotype has ten or more counts. The rearrangement uses TRBV7-8 and TRBJ2-5, with D possibly matching TRBD2 (7 bases). V was pared by 1 base and J by 3 bases, with 12 bases between. The CDR3 runs 15 residues. CDR1 and CDR2 from the germline V gene are SGHVS and FQNEAQ. CDR3 DNA sequence: TGTGCCAGCAGCTTAGGGGGGGGCGAAAAAGAGACCCAGTACTTC. The encoded protein is CASSLGGGEKETQYF.

This clonotype was detected ten times or more. The chain combines TRBV12-3 or TRBV12-4 with TRBJ2-7, with 8 bases fitting TRBD1. The ends lost 7 bases at V and 1 base at J; junction bases unmatched: 6. The CDR3 has 14 amino acids. The CDR3 is CASTYGDRSYEQYF. In DNA form, the CDR3 reads TGTGCCAGCACCTATGGGGACAGGTCCTACGAGCAGTACTTC.

In its sample, this clonotype was seen a few times. The chain employs TRBV18 and TRBJ1-3; D unclear. Trimming took 3 bases from V and 7 from J, leaving 7 bases between them. This CDR3 has 12 amino acids. CDR1 is KGHSH, CDR2 LQKENI, per germline. The CDR3 loop reads CASSPGRNTIYF. Here the CDR3 DNA reads TGTGCCAGCTCACCGGGGAGGAACACCATATATTTT.

This clonotype was recorded at least ten times. The chain combines TRBV11-2 with TRBJ2-7, with 7 bases identical to TRBD1. Germline V gene lookup returns CDR1 SGHAT and CDR2 FQNNGV. J lost 2 bases, V lost 0 bases, and 16 bases had no gene match. There are 19 residues in the CDR3. The CDR3 spells CASSLDRVRAGTATYEQYF. In DNA, the CDR3 is TGTGCCAGCAGCTTAGATAGGGTAAGGGCCGGGACAGCCACCTACGAGCAGTACTTC.

This clonotype was picked up many times. The chain is built from TRBV12-3 or TRBV12-4 and TRBJ2-5; TRBD2 agrees at 8 bases. The CDR3 loop spans 16 amino acids. The J segment lost 7 bases and the V segment lost 2 bases, leaving 12 bases of the junction unmatched. CDR3 DNA: TGTGCCAGCAGTTTACGGTCGGCGGGAGGACCTGGGACCCAGTACTTC. This translates into CASSLRSAGGPGTQYF.

Remarks on this clonotype: One end of the junction fails to match germline, which may point to a read error. The chain recombines TRBV12-3 or TRBV12-4 with TRBJ2-7; TRBD2 is a possible D gene (5 bases). The CDR3 has 16 amino acids. CDR3 in DNA: TGTGCCAGCAGCTTAGGGAAAGGGAGTACGTCCTACGAGCAGTACTTC. Its translation: CASSLGKGSTSYEQYF.

This clonotype was detected many times. The chain employs TRBV11-2 and TRBJ2-5; D is perhaps TRBD1 (6 bases). V was cut by 5 bases and J by 0 bases, with 22 bases left in between. This CDR3 has 18 amino acids. CDR1 is SGHAT and CDR2 is FQNNGV in the germline V gene. CDR3 loop: CASSPLFLGGQNQETQYF. The DNA of the CDR3 is TGTGCCAGCAGCCCACTGTTTTTAGGTGGACAGAACCAAGAGACCCAGTACTTC.

This clonotype was detected many times. J is TRBJ2-5 and V is TRBV20-1, with TRBD1 matching over 9 bases. The V and J ends lost 5 bases and 1 base, in that order; junction bases with no gene match: 11. This CDR3 region has 16 residues. The germline CDR1 and CDR2 sequences are DFQATT and SNEGSKA (reference sequence). The CDR3 spells CSAGGGTGKTQETQYF. Here the CDR3 DNA reads TGCAGTGCTGGAGGAGGGACAGGGAAAACCCAAGAGACCCAGTACTTC.